Following are 13 T cell receptor beta chains from one sample sequenced in a study of CD8 T cells in ankylosing spondylitis. Study-wide results and limits: A TCR beta motif of several highly homologous variants seemed to mark ankylosing spondylitis blood.

TCRdb processed the 5' RACE reads anew with MiXCR; each CDR3 protein has one entry. Of 350,000 to 450,000 distinct CDR3 sequences listed, 25% to 30% are singletons. The antigens these receptors bind are not known. The sequencing sample was made of blood, either unsorted or a sorted T cell fraction (not recorded which). The receptor set was obtained from a male donor with ankylosing spondylitis.

Only a few counts were recorded for this clonotype. The chain combines TRBV20-1 with TRBJ2-1, with D possibly matching TRBD2 (6 bases). The CDR3 is 16 amino acids. Deletions cut 3 bases from V and 5 bases from J, with 20 bases between. Germline V lookup: CDR1 DFQATT, CDR2 SNEGSKA (reference sequence). CDR3: CSASEKRAPRHNEQFF. The CDR3 DNA reads as TGCAGTGCTAGTGAAAAGCGGGCACCGAGGCACAATGAGCAGTTCTTC.

The chain links TRBV20-1 to TRBJ2-7; a weak D match, TRBD2 (5 bases). V was clipped by 2 bases and J by 1 base, with 9 bases between them. The length of the CDR3 is 13 residues. CDR1 and CDR2 from the germline V gene are DFQATT and SNEGSKA (reference sequence). This CDR3 reads CSARRAGSYEQYF. In nucleotides, the CDR3 is TGCAGTGCTAGAAGGGCGGGTTCCTACGAGCAGTACTTC.

The V and J genes are TRBV5-1 and TRBJ1-5; no reliable D call. CDR3 size: 12 residues. V lost 0 bases, J lost 9 bases, and 7 bases lay in between. Germline-derived CDR1 and CDR2 are SGHRS and YFSETQ. Here the CDR3 DNA reads TGCGCCAGCAGCTTGGACGGCGGGCCCCAGCATTTT. It encodes CASSLDGGPQHF.

The V gene is TRBV6-2 or TRBV6-3, the J gene TRBJ2-1, with D perhaps TRBD2 (5 bases). Trimming removed 0 bases from V and 4 bases from J, with 10 bases in between. The CDR3 is made up of 15 amino acids. Germline V CDR1 and CDR2: MNHEY, SVGEGT. The chain's CDR3 is CASSYSSGIYNEQFF. The CDR3 DNA reads as TGTGCCAGCAGTTACTCGTCCGGGATTTACAATGAGCAGTTCTTC.

This chain links TRBV5-1 with TRBJ2-3, with 10 positions matching TRBD2. The CDR3 is 17 residues long. Looked up from germline, CDR1 is SGHRS and CDR2 is YFSETQ. The junction had 8 bases not matched to a gene; V was cut back by 0 bases and J by 4 bases. DNA of the CDR3: TGCGCCAGCAGCTTGGCGGAAGCGGGAGGGCGCGCAGATACGCAGTATTTT. Its protein is CASSLAEAGGRADTQYF. The full variable domain, completed using reference TRBV5-1 and TRBJ2-3, is KAGVTQTPRYLIKTRGQQVTLSCSPISGHRSVSWYQQTPGQGLQFLFEYFSETQRNKGNFPGRFSGRQFSNSRSEMNVSTLELGDSALYLCASSLAEAGGRADTQYFGPGTRLTVL.

The chain carries TRBV10-3 and TRBJ2-1; D ambiguous. In germline, CDR1 is ENHRY, CDR2 SYGVKD. This CDR3 region has 13 residues. V gave up 6 bases and J gave up 4 bases, with 10 bases separating them. CDR3 nucleotides: TGTGCCATCAGGGGTGCGGTATACAATGAGCAGTTCTTC. Translation gives CAIRGAVYNEQFF.

V is TRBV20-1 and J is TRBJ2-3; D ambiguous. Germline CDR1 and CDR2: DFQATT and SNEGSKA (reference sequence). Trimming cost V 3 bases and J 5 bases, with 15 bases left between them. The CDR3 runs 14 residues. CDR3 amino acids: CSARGDTPGDTQYF. CDR3 coding DNA: TGCAGTGCTAGGGGCGACACCCCGGGAGATACGCAGTATTTT.

The chain uses TRBV2 and TRBJ2-7, with a possible D match to TRBD2 (5 bases). CDR3 size: 14 residues. The V end lost 7 bases, the J end lost 4 bases, and 17 bases lay between the germline ends. CDR1 SNHLY and CDR2 FYNNEI come from the germline V gene. The CDR3, as DNA: TGTGCCAGCACCGGGGTTAGGGAATCGTACGAGCAGTACTTC. Translated: CASTGVRESYEQYF.

The chain recombines TRBV6-1 with TRBJ1-3; D gene unclear. The germline V and J ends were trimmed by 6 bases and 0 bases, with 12 bases remaining between them. The CDR3 covers 15 residues. Germline CDR1 is MNHNS and CDR2 is SASEGT. CDR3 amino acids: CASSLAPNSGNTIYF. The DNA of the CDR3 is TGTGCCAGCAGCCTTGCCCCAAACTCTGGAAACACCATATATTTT.

This clonotype has ten or more counts. The chain employs TRBV20-1 and TRBJ2-7, with TRBD2 matching over 7 bases. Germline V lookup: CDR1 DFQATT, CDR2 SNEGSKA (reference sequence). V was pared by 3 bases and J by 4 bases, with 0 bases of the junction left unmatched. The CDR3 is 11 amino acids. The CDR3 bases are TGCAGTGCTAGGGGAGGGTACGAGCAGTACTTC. It yields the protein CSARGGYEQYF.

The CDR3 region is CASSITSGGAEQFF. The CDR3 DNA is TGTGCCAGTAGTATTACTAGCGGGGGGGCTGAGCAGTTCTTC. The gene calls are TRBV19 and TRBJ2-1, with 13 nucleotides matching TRBD2. This CDR3 comprises 14 residues. From germline, CDR1 is LNHDA and CDR2 SQIVND (reference sequence). V dropped 3 bases and J dropped 9; count of bases not matched to a gene: 2.

The chain links TRBV10-2 to TRBJ1-1; D remains ambiguous. V lost 6 bases to trimming and J lost 4 bases, with 15 bases between them. The CDR3 sequence is 14 residues long. Germline assignment: CDR1 WSHSY and CDR2 SAAADI. CDR3 sequence: CASSRRADGTEAFF. The CDR3 bases are TGCGCCAGCAGCCGAAGGGCGGACGGCACTGAAGCTTTCTTT.

The V and J genes are TRBV11-2 and TRBJ2-1; D is undetermined. This CDR3 comprises 15 residues. The germline V and J ends were trimmed by 0 bases and 2 bases, with 8 bases remaining between them. CDR1 and CDR2 (germline): SGHAT, FQNNGV. The DNA of the CDR3 is TGTGCCAGCAGCTTAGATGCCTCGCCCTACAATGAGCAGTTCTTC. Protein sequence: CASSLDASPYNEQFF.